This T cell receptor beta chain emerged from a study of cytomegalovirus exposure and HLA in healthy donors. Findings of the study overall: By a later analysis, the bulk of CMV-associated TCR beta chains appeared HLA-restricted.

With regard to this clone: Its cognate antigen is unknown.

PCR involved 60 Vbeta and 13 Jbeta primers. TCRdb's table, derived via immunoSEQ multiplex PCR, lists solely in-frame clones and lacks some. The sample has 150,000 to 200,000 clones, 82% seen once; the top ten hold around 1.7%. This CDR3 is 14 amino acids long. J was trimmed by 4 bases and V by 8 bases; bases with no gene match: 8. Germline V gene lookup returns CDR1 MNHEY and CDR2 SMNVEV (reference sequence). The clonotype comes from a woman between 18 and 29 years old in good health and CMV-seronegative. The sample comprised PBMCs. The chain uses TRBV27 and TRBJ2-5; 9 bases match TRBD1. The CDR3 sequence is CASDQTGGGETQYF. As DNA, the CDR3 is TGTGCCAGCGATCAGACAGGGGGGGGAGAGACCCAGTACTTC.